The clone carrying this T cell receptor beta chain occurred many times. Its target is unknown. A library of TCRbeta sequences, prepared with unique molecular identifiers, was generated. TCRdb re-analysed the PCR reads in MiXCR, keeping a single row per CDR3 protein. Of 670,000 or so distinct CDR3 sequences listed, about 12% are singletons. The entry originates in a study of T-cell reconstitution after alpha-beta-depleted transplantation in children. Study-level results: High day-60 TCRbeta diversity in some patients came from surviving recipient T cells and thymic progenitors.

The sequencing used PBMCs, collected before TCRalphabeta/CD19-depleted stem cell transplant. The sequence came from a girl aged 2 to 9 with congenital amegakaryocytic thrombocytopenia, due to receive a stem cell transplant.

CDR3 in amino acids: CSALAGTFSYNEQFF. CDR3 bases: TGCAGTGCACTAGCCGGGACCTTCTCATACAATGAGCAGTTCTTC. The chain uses TRBV20-1 and TRBJ2-1, with D maybe TRBD2 (6 bases). The V and J ends lost 6 bases and 4 bases respectively, with 19 bases between them. Germline loops: CDR1 DFQATT, CDR2 SNEGSKA (reference sequence). The CDR3 is 15 residues long.